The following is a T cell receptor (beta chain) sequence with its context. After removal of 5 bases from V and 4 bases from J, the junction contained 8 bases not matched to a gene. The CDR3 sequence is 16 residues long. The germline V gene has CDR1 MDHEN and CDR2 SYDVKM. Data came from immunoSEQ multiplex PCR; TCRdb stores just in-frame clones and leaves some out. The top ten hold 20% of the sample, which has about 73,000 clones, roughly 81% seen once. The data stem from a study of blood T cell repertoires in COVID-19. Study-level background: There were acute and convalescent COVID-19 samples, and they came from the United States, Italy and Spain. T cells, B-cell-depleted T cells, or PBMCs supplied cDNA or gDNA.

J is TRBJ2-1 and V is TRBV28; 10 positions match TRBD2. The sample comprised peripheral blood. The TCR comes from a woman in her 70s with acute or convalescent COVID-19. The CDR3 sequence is CASSKPAGGPYNEQFF. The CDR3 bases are TGTGCCAGCAGTAAACCAGCGGGAGGGCCTTACAATGAGCAGTTCTTC.